The 30 T cell receptor beta chains listed next were all sequenced from one sample in a study of cytomegalovirus exposure and HLA in healthy donors (dated by TCRdb to 2016 to 2017). The protocol used for the library was the immunoSEQ multiplex PCR assay. For the multiplex PCR, a mixture combining 60 forward primers for TCR Vbeta segments and 13 reverse primers for TCR Jbeta segments was used. In TCRdb, the immuneACCESS table is reduced to in-frame sequences with V and J assigned. These tables do not hold every clone; where another copy was compared, an unresolved V gene accounts for under half, and the others remain unexplained. The sample table holds about 110,000 clones, of which around 80% were seen once. 6.2% of the sample goes to the ten largest clones. Material: PBMCs. These receptors were taken from a man in his thirties or forties in good health and CMV-seropositive.

This sequence joins TRBV5-6 and TRBJ2-5; the D gene is possibly TRBD2 (7 bases). Germline CDR1 is SGHDT and CDR2 is YYEEEE. V gave up 2 bases and J gave up 5 bases, with 13 bases separating them. This CDR3 comprises 14 residues. CDR3 region: CASSFGGAWETQYF. CDR3 nucleotide sequence: TGTGCCAGCAGCTTTGGGGGGGCGTGGGAGACCCAGTACTTC.

The chain carries TRBV5-6 and TRBJ2-7; 7 positions agree with TRBD1. Germline values: CDR1 SGHDT, CDR2 YYEEEE. Trimming removed 2 bases from V and 3 bases from J; junction bases left unmatched: 5. The CDR3 covers 14 residues. As DNA, the CDR3 is TGTGCCAGCAGCTTTATCCCAGGGGGCTACGAGCAGTACTTC. Translation: CASSFIPGGYEQYF.

The chain uses TRBV2 and TRBJ2-7; 7 bases are a match to TRBD1. J gave up 3 bases and V 8 bases, and 4 bases lay outside the gene matches. The CDR3 is 12 amino acids. The germline V gene has CDR1 SNHLY and CDR2 FYNNEI. In DNA form, the CDR3 reads TGTGCCAGCGGGACAGAATACTACGAGCAGTACTTC. As protein: CASGTEYYEQYF.

This chain links TRBV29-1 with TRBJ2-7; 7 nucleotides match TRBD2. The CDR3 is made up of 12 amino acids. Per the germline V gene, CDR1 is SQVTM and CDR2 is ANQGSEA. With V trimmed by 7 bases and J by 1 base, 4 bases remained unmatched. CDR3 residues: CSGGGSSYEQYF. As DNA, the CDR3 is TGCAGCGGGGGGGGGTCTTCCTACGAGCAGTACTTC.

This chain joins TRBV6-6 and TRBJ1-1; D is undetermined. The CDR3 extends over 13 amino acids. Germline CDR1 is MNHNY and CDR2 is SVGAGI (reference sequence). Trimming pared 0 bases from V and 6 bases from J, leaving 8 bases between. The DNA of the CDR3 is TGTGCCAGCAGTTACTCGCGGGATTCTGAAGCTTTCTTT. Amino acid sequence: CASSYSRDSEAFF.

The V and J genes are TRBV4-1 and TRBJ2-7, with D possibly TRBD2 on 5 matching bases. From germline, CDR1 is MGHRA and CDR2 YSYEKL. V lost 0 bases and J lost 2, with 14 bases in between. The CDR3 extends over 16 amino acids. CDR3 coding DNA: TGCGCCAGCAGCCAAGAGCGAGGGTCCCTTACCTACGAGCAGTACTTC. The encoded protein is CASSQERGSLTYEQYF.

This clone was seen once. This chain joins TRBV9 and TRBJ1-3, with 7 bases lining up with TRBD1. V was clipped by 4 bases and J by 3 bases; unmatched bases: 7. The CDR3 length is 15 residues. In germline, CDR1 is SGDLS, CDR2 YYNGEE. CDR3: CASSSLTGFGNTIYF. The CDR3 DNA reads TGTGCCAGCAGCTCACTGACAGGGTTTGGAAACACCATATATTTT.

The chain carries TRBV5-1 and TRBJ2-2; a possible D gene is TRBD1 (7 bases). The CDR3 has 16 amino acids. V was pared by 2 bases and J by 4 bases, with 15 bases between. Germline V gene data show CDR1 as SGHRS and CDR2 as YFSETQ. The CDR3: CASSFGYQGGTGELFF. The CDR3 coding sequence is TGCGCCAGCAGCTTTGGATATCAGGGGGGCACCGGGGAGCTGTTTTTT.

As to this clone: The same CDR3 arises from other DNA sequences in this sample as well. The chain employs TRBV2 and TRBJ1-4; weak D call: TRBD1 (5 bases). The germline CDR1 and CDR2 sequences are SNHLY and FYNNEI. V lost 7 bases and J lost 4, with 7 bases in between. The length of the CDR3 is 12 residues. The CDR3 is CASKGDNEKLFF. The CDR3 bases are TGTGCCAGCAAAGGGGATAATGAAAAACTGTTTTTT.

This chain's CDR3 is CASSPPTGLSYEQYF. CDR3 nucleotides: TGTGCCAGCAGCCCCCCGACAGGGCTATCCTACGAGCAGTACTTC. The rearrangement links TRBV11-2 to TRBJ2-5; 7 bases fit TRBD1. The J call could be wrong; TRBJ2-7 is a better fit for the DNA end. This CDR3 comprises 15 residues. In germline, CDR1 is SGHAT, CDR2 FQNNGV.

The J gene is TRBJ2-7, the V gene TRBV9; tentative D call: TRBD2 (5 bases). This CDR3 contains 16 residues. Trimming stripped 0 bases from V and 3 bases from J, with 16 bases between. Germline V gives CDR1 SGDLS, CDR2 YYNGEE. CDR3 nucleotides: TGTGCCAGCAGCGTAGGTTCCCGCAGCGGATTCTACGAGCAGTACTTC. Translation gives CASSVGSRSGFYEQYF. Full variable domain (missing parts from reference TRBV9 and TRBJ2-7): DSGVTQTPKHLITATGQRVTLRCSPRSGDLSVYWYQQSLDQGLQFLIQYYNGEERAKGNILERFSAQQFPDLHSELNLSSLELGDSALYFCASSVGSRSGFYEQYFGPGTRLTVT.

A few counts support this clone. This chain connects TRBV5-1 to TRBJ2-5, with TRBD2 identical over 13 bases. The CDR3 has 15 amino acids. The V gene end was trimmed by 4 bases and the J gene end by 8 bases; junction bases not matched to a gene: 8. Germline V gene lookup returns CDR1 SGHRS and CDR2 YFSETQ. For the CDR3, the DNA is TGCGCCAGCAGCCCCGGGACTAGCGGGGTCAAAACCCAGTACTTC. The encoded protein is CASSPGTSGVKTQYF.

V usage is TRBV19 and J usage is TRBJ2-7; D is ambiguous. Germline CDR1 and CDR2: LNHDA and SQIVND (reference sequence). The CDR3 consists of 13 residues. V lost 4 bases to trimming and J lost 1 base, with 8 bases between them. The CDR3 DNA reads as TGTGCCAGTAGTAGTCCGGGTTCCTACGAGCAGTACTTC. Translating gives CASSSPGSYEQYF.

This clone was seen once. The V and J genes are TRBV21-1 and TRBJ2-3; TRBD2 is the table's D call, not checked against the DNA. TRBV21-1 constitutes a pseudogene. This CDR3 region has 17 residues. CDR3 sequence reads: CASSALWRRGRTDTQYF. The CDR3 region has the DNA TGTGCCAGCAGCGCCCTCTGGCGGAGGGGCCGCACAGATACGCAGTATTTT.

CDR3 residues: CASSQDNTGGRGYTF. DNA of the CDR3: TGCGCCAGCAGCCAAGACAACACAGGGGGTCGAGGCTACACCTTC. The chain combines TRBV4-3 with TRBJ1-2, with 8 bases identical to TRBD1. CDR3 length: 15 amino acids. CDR1 is LGHNA, CDR2 YSLEER, per germline. V trimming: 0 bases; J trimming: 8 bases; junction bases outside the gene matches: 8.

CDR3 protein: CASSEAGFNQETQYF. For the CDR3, the DNA is TGCGCCAGCAGTGAGGCAGGGTTTAACCAAGAGACCCAGTACTTC. This sequence joins TRBV10-1 and TRBJ2-5; TRBD1 might be the D (5 bases). The CDR3 has 15 amino acids. The germline V gene encodes CDR1 WNHNN and CDR2 SYGVQD (reference sequence). V was cut by 2 bases and J by 0 bases, with 10 bases left in between.

The chain carries TRBV2 and TRBJ2-1; TRBD2 matches 13 bases. The length of the CDR3 is 18 residues. Germline CDR1 is SNHLY and CDR2 is FYNNEI. Trimming cost V 4 bases and J 0 bases; bases outside gene matches: 6. CDR3 region: CASSVWTSGGSSYNEQFF. The DNA of the CDR3 is TGTGCCAGCAGTGTATGGACTAGCGGGGGTAGCTCCTACAATGAGCAGTTCTTC.

The chain uses TRBV9 and TRBJ2-3; 12 bases match TRBD2. V lost 3 bases, J lost 0 bases, and 5 bases stayed unmatched. The CDR3 runs to 17 residues. Germline assignment: CDR1 SGDLS and CDR2 YYNGEE. The CDR3 sequence: CASSGRLAGESTDTQYF. For the CDR3, the DNA is TGTGCCAGCAGCGGAAGACTAGCGGGGGAGAGCACAGATACGCAGTATTTT.

The J gene is TRBJ1-5, the V gene TRBV18, with TRBD1 as a possible D gene (6 bases). Trimming stripped 5 bases from V and 5 bases from J, with 10 bases between. The CDR3 is 13 residues long. Germline CDR1 and CDR2: KGHSH and LQKENI. The CDR3 DNA reads as TGTGCCAGCTCAGGGACAAACGATCAGCCCCAGCATTTT. It is translated as CASSGTNDQPQHF.

This sequence joins TRBV10-3 and TRBJ2-5; unclear D gene. Germline CDR1 reads ENHRY; CDR2 reads SYGVKD. V shed 4 bases and J shed 3 bases, with 12 bases lying between them. The CDR3 length is 14 residues. CDR3 in amino acids: CAISARPEKETQYF. CDR3 nucleotides: TGTGCCATCAGTGCGCGGCCGGAAAAAGAGACCCAGTACTTC.

V usage is TRBV19 and J usage is TRBJ2-1; 12 bases map to TRBD2. Germline CDR1 is LNHDA and CDR2 is SQIVND (reference sequence). V trimming: 4 bases; J trimming: 8 bases; junction bases outside the gene matches: 6. The CDR3 loop spans 15 amino acids. Here the CDR3 reads CASSTSGGALYEQFF. CDR3 in DNA: TGTGCCAGTAGTACTAGCGGGGGGGCCCTATATGAGCAGTTCTTC.

This clone showed up just a few times. CDR3 in DNA: TGTGCCAGCGTATTTATCCTAGGGGATGAGCAGTTCTTC. Translating gives CASVFILGDEQFF. The chain links TRBV7-2 to TRBJ2-1, with D possibly matching TRBD1 (5 bases). CDR3 length: 13 amino acids. Between the trimmed V and J ends, which lost 8 bases and 8 bases, there was a span of 16 bases. Per the germline V gene, CDR1 is SGHTA and CDR2 is FQGNSA.

This chain links TRBV5-6 with TRBJ1-1, with 10 bases matching TRBD1. V was pared by 1 base and J by 3 bases, with 6 bases of the junction left unmatched. The CDR3 spans 16 residues. Germline V CDR1 and CDR2: SGHDT, YYEEEE. For the CDR3, the DNA is TGTGCCAGCAGCTTGAATCGGGACAGGGGTGACACTGAAGCTTTCTTT. Translated, it gives CASSLNRDRGDTEAFF.

The rearrangement links TRBV7-2 to TRBJ1-6, with D uncertain. Per germline, CDR1 SGHTA and CDR2 FQGNSA. This CDR3 region has 16 residues. V lost 6 bases, J lost 9 bases, and 21 bases lay in between. Written as DNA, the CDR3 is TGTGCCAGCAGTCGTATTCCGGCTAGCGCCGGTTCACCCCTCCACTTT. Translation gives CASSRIPASAGSPLHF.

This clone was found a few times. This chain uses TRBV5-4 with TRBJ2-7; no definite D call. This CDR3 has 13 amino acids. Trimming left V 0 bases short and J 3 bases short, with 7 bases between. Germline lookup yields CDR1 SGHNT and CDR2 YYREEE (reference sequence). The CDR3 protein is CASSLGASYEQYF. CDR3 nucleotides: TGTGCCAGCAGCTTGGGGGCAAGCTACGAGCAGTACTTC.

This clone has a handful of counts. The chain is built from TRBV10-3 and TRBJ1-3, with a weak D call TRBD1 (5 bases). The V end was cut by 8 bases, the J end by 4 bases, with 15 bases between. Per germline, CDR1 ENHRY and CDR2 SYGVKD. The CDR3 totals 14 residues. CDR3: CAIQQAALGNTIYF. CDR3 sequence (DNA): TGTGCCATCCAACAGGCGGCCCTGGGAAACACCATATATTTT.

The J gene is TRBJ2-4, the V gene TRBV5-1; D perhaps matches TRBD2 (5 bases). The CDR3 consists of 14 residues. V was shortened by 0 bases and J by 7 bases, with 11 bases between the two germline ends. Germline V gene data show CDR1 as SGHRS and CDR2 as YFSETQ. The CDR3 sequence is CASSLGGRENIQYF. DNA for the CDR3: TGCGCCAGCAGCTTGGGGGGTAGGGAGAACATTCAGTACTTC.

This chain uses TRBV18 with TRBJ1-2; unclear D gene. Looked up from germline, CDR1 is KGHSH and CDR2 is LQKENI. V dropped 4 bases and J dropped 6 bases, with 9 bases sitting between them. This CDR3 is 12 amino acids long. The CDR3 bases are TGTGCCAGCTCACGCAACAGTAATGGCTACACCTTC. Protein sequence: CASSRNSNGYTF.

V gene TRBV7-2 combines with J gene TRBJ2-7, with D unclear. This CDR3 is built from 13 residues. Germline V gene lookup returns CDR1 SGHTA and CDR2 FQGNSA. V lost 1 base and J lost 4, with 8 bases in between. CDR3 DNA: TGTGCCAGCAGCTTAGGGTTTAGTTACGAGCAGTACTTC. It specifies CASSLGFSYEQYF.

CDR3 coding DNA: TGTGCCTGGAGTGTTGGGACAGGGGGCAGGCAGCCCCAGCATTTT. This gives the protein CAWSVGTGGRQPQHF. The chain joins TRBV30 to TRBJ1-5; TRBD1 matches 12 bases. CDR1 and CDR2 (germline): GTSNPN, SVGIG (reference sequence). The length of the CDR3 is 15 residues. J lost 7 bases, V lost 0 bases, and 4 bases had no gene match. Full variable domain (remainder filled in from reference TRBV30 and TRBJ1-5): SQTIHQWPATLVQPVGSPLSLECTVEGTSNPNLYWYRQAAGRGLQLLFYSVGIGQISSEVPQNLSASRPQDRQFILSSKKLLLSDSGFYLCAWSVGTGGRQPQHFGDGTRLSIL.